Sequencing of this T cell receptor beta chain was carried out in a study of cytotoxic CD8 clonotypes in ibrutinib-treated CLL. Overall study: Investigators reported approximately 25 partial and 2 complete responses; after median roughly 65 months, approximately 15 patients remained remitted and about twelve progressed.

This clone was seen more than once but under ten times. As yet, its antigen is unknown. Target depth was 1 in 200,000 to 1 in 1 million T cells, about 10x per clonotype. The data were produced by immunoSEQ multiplex PCR, yet TCRdb's version contains in-frame clones alone and is incomplete. This table holds fewer than 7,000 clones, around two thirds found once. Trimming left V 0 bases short and J 1 base short, with 6 bases between. Germline V lookup: CDR1 MNHEY, CDR2 SVGAGI. The CDR3 is made up of 14 amino acids. The study, taken as a whole, reports: Whereas clonality rose at ibrutinib response, it declined toward baseline at progression. Rare overall, public clonotypes shrank or held steady under therapy.

The sequence was obtained from a human donor with chronic lymphocytic leukemia. The rearrangement uses TRBV6-5 and TRBJ1-1; D ambiguous. Material: PBMCs, obtained before ibrutinib treatment. CDR3 DNA: TGTGCCAGCAGTTACTCACGGGGGAACACTGAAGCTTTCTTT. Its protein product is CASSYSRGNTEAFF.